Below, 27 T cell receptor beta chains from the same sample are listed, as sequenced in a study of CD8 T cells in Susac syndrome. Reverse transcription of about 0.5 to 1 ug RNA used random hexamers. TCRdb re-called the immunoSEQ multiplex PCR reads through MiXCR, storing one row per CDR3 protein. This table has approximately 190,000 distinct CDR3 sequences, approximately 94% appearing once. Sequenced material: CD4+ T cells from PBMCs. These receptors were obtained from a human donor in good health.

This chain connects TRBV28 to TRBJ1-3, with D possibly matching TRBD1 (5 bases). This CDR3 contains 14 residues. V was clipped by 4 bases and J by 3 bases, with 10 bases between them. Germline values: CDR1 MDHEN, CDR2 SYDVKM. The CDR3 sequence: CASSYGTLGNTIYF. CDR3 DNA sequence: TGTGCCAGCAGTTATGGGACGCTTGGAAACACCATATATTTT.

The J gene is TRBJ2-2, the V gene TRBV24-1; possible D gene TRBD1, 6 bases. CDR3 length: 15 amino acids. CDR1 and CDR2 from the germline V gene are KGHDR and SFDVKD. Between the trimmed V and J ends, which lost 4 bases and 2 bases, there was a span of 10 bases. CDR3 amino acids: CATSETGRNTGELFF. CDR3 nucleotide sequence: TGTGCCACCAGTGAGACAGGCCGCAACACCGGGGAGCTGTTTTTT.

CDR3 in amino acids: CASSSQGGRAFF. The CDR3 nucleotides are TGTGCCAGCAGCTCCCAGGGGGGTAGGGCTTTCTTT. The chain has TRBV7-2 and TRBJ1-1; the match to TRBD1 covers 7 bases. V lost 4 bases and J lost 11; bases outside the gene matches: 7. Germline CDR1 reads SGHTA; CDR2 reads FQGNSA. The CDR3 runs to 12 residues.

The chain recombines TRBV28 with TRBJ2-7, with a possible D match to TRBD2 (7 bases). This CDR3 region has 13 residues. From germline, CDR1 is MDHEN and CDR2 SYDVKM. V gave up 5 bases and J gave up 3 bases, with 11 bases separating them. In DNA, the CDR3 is TGTGCCAGCAGTATAGGGGGGGGCTACGAGCAGTACGTC. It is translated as CASSIGGGYEQYV.

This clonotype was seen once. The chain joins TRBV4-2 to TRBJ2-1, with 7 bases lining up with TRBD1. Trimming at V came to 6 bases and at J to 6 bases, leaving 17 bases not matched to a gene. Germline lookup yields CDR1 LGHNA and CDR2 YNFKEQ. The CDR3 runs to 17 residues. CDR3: CASSPQTTGLLGNEQFF. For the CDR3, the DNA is TGTGCCAGCAGTCCTCAAACGACAGGGCTTTTGGGCAATGAGCAGTTCTTC.

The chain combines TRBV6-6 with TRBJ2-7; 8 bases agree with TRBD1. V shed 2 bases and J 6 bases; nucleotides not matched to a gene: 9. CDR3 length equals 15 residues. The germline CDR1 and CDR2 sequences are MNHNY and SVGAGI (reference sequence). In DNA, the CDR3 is TGTGCCAGCAGTTACGACGGACAGGGTAGAGGCGAGCAGTACTTC. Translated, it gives CASSYDGQGRGEQYF.

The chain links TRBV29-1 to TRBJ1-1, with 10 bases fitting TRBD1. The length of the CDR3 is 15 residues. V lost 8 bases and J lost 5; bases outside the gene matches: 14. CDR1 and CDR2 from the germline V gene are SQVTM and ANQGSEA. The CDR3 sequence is CSYRDRGMIGTEAFF. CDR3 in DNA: TGCAGCTATAGGGACAGGGGTATGATCGGGACTGAAGCTTTCTTT.

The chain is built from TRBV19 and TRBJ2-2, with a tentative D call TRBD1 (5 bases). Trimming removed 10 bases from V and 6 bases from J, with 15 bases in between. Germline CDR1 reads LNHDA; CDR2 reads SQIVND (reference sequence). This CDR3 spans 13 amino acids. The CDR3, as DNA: TGTGCCACGTCGGTGCAGGGCCCCGGGGAGCTGTTTTTT. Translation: CATSVQGPGELFF.

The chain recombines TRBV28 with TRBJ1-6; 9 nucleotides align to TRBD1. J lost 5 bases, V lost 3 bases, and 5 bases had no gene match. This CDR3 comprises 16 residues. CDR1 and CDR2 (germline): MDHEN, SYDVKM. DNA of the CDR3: TGTGCCAGCAGTTTGGGACAGGGCCTTAATAATTCACCCCTCCACTTT. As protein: CASSLGQGLNNSPLHF.

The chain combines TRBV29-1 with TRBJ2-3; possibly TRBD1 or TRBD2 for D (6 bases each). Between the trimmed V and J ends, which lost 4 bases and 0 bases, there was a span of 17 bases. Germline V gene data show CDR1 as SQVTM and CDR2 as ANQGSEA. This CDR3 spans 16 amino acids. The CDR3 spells CSVGASGGRSTDTQYF. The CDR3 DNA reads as TGCAGCGTTGGCGCGAGTGGGGGGCGAAGCACAGATACGCAGTATTTT.

CDR3 bases: TGTGCCACCGGACGGACTCCCCGCACAGATACGCAGTATTTT. Protein: CATGRTPRTDTQYF. The chain combines TRBV7-8 with TRBJ2-3; D is possibly TRBD2 (5 bases). V dropped 10 bases and J dropped 1 base, with 15 bases sitting between them. Germline assignment: CDR1 SGHVS and CDR2 FQNEAQ. The CDR3 has 14 residues.

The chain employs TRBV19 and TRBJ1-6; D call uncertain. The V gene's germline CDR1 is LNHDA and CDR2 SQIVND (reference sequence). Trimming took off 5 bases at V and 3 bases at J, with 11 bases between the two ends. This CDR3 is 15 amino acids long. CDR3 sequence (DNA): TGTGCCAGTAGTCCCGAGGAGAGCTATAATTCACCCCTCCACTTT. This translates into CASSPEESYNSPLHF. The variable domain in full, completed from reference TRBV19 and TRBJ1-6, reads DGGITQSPKYLFRKEGQNVTLSCEQNLNHDAMYWYRQDPGQGLRLIYYSQIVNDFQKGDIAEGYSVSREKKESFPLTVTSAQKNPTAFYLCASSPEESYNSPLHFGNGTRLTVT.

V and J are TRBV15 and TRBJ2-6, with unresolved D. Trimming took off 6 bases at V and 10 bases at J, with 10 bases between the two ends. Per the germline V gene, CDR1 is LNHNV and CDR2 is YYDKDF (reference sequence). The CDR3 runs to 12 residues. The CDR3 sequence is CATSPRANVLTF. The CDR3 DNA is TGTGCCACCAGTCCGAGAGCGAACGTCCTGACTTTC.

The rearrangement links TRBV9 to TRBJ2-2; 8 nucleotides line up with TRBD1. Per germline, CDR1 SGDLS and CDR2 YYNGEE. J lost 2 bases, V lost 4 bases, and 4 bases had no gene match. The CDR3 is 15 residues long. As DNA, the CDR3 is TGTGCCAGCAGCAGACAGGGGCTTAACACCGGGGAGCTGTTTTTT. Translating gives CASSRQGLNTGELFF.

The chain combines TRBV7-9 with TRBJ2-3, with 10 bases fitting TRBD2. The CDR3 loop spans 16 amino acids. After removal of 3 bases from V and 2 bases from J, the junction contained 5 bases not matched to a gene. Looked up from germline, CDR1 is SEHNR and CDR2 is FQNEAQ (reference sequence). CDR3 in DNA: TGTGCCAGCAGCTTTCAAGCGGGGGGGACCACAGATACGCAGTATTTT. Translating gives CASSFQAGGTTDTQYF.

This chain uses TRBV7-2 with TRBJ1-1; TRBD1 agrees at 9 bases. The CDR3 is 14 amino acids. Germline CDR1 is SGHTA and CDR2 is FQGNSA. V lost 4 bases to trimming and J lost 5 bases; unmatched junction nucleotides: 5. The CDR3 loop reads CASSSHRGRTEAFF. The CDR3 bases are TGTGCCAGCAGCTCCCACAGGGGGCGGACTGAAGCTTTCTTT.

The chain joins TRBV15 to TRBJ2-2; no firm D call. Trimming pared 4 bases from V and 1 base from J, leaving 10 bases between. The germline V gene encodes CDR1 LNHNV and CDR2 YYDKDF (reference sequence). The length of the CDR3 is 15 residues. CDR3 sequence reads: CATSNGLMNTGELFF. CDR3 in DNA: TGTGCCACCAGCAATGGTCTCATGAACACCGGGGAGCTGTTTTTT. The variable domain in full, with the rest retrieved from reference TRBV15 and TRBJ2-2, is DAMVIQNPRYQVTQFGKPVTLSCSQTLNHNVMYWYQQKSSQAPKLLFHYYDKDFNNEADTPDNFQSRRPNTSFCFLDIRSPGLGDTAMYLCATSNGLMNTGELFFGEGSRLTVL.

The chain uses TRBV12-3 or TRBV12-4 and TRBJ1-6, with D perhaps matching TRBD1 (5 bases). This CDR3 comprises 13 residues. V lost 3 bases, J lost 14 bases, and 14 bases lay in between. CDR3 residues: CASSFDVGGTLHF. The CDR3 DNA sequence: TGTGCCAGCAGTTTTGATGTGGGGGGAACCCTCCACTTT.

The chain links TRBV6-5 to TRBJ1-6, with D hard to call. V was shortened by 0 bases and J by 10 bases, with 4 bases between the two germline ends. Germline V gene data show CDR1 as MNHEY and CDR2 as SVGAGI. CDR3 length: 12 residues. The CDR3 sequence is CASSYSGSPLHF. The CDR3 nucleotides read TGTGCCAGCAGTTACTCGGGATCACCCCTCCACTTT.

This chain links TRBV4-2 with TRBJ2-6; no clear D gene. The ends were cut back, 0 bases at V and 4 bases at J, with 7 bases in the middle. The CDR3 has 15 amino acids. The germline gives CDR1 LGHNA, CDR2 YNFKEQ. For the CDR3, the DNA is TGTGCCAGCAGCCAAGATCTGGGCGGGGCCAACGTCCTGACTTTC. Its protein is CASSQDLGGANVLTF.

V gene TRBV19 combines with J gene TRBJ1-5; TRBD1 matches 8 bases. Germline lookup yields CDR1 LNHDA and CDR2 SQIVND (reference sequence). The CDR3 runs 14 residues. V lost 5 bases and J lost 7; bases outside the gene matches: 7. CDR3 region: CASSADRVSQPQHF. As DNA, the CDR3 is TGTGCCAGTAGTGCGGACAGGGTGAGCCAGCCCCAGCATTTT.

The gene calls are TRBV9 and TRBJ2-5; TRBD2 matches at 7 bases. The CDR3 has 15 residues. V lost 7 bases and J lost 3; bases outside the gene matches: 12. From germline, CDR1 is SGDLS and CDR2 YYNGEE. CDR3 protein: CASAPGGRRKETQYF. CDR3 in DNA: TGTGCCAGCGCCCCGGGGGGTAGAAGGAAAGAGACCCAGTACTTC.

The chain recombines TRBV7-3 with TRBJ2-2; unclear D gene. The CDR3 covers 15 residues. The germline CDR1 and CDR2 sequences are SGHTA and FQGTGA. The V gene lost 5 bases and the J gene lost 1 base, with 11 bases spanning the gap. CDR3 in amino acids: CASSPTSGNTGELFF. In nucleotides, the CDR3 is TGTGCCAGCAGCCCCACGTCCGGGAACACCGGGGAGCTGTTTTTT. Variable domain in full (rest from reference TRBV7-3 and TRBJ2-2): GAGVSQTPSNKVTEKGKYVELRCDPISGHTALYWYRQSLGQGPEFLIYFQGTGAADDSGLPNDRFFAVRPEGSVSTLKIQRTERGDSAVYLCASSPTSGNTGELFFGEGSRLTVL.

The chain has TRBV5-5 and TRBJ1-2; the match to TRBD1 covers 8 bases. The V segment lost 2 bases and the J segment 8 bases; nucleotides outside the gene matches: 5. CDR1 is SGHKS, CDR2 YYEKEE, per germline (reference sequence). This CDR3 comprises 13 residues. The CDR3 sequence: CASSFLDREGYTF. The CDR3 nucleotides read TGTGCCAGCAGCTTCTTGGACAGGGAGGGCTACACCTTC.

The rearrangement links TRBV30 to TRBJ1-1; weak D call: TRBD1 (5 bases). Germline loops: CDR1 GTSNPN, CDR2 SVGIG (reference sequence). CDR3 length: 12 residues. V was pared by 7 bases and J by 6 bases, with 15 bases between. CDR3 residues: CALFQGRAEAFF. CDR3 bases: TGTGCCTTATTCCAGGGTAGGGCTGAAGCTTTCTTT.

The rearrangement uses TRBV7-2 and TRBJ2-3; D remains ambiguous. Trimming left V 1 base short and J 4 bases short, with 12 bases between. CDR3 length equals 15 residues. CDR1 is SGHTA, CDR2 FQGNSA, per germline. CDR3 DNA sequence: TGTGCCAGCAGCTTAGACGGCTCCTCTCCAGATACGCAGTATTTT. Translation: CASSLDGSSPDTQYF.

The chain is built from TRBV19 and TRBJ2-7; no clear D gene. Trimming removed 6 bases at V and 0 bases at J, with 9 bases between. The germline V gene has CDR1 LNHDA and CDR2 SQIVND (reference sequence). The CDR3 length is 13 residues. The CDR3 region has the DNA TGTGCCAGTAGCGAGGTGAGCTCCTACGAGCAGTACTTC. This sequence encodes CASSEVSSYEQYF.